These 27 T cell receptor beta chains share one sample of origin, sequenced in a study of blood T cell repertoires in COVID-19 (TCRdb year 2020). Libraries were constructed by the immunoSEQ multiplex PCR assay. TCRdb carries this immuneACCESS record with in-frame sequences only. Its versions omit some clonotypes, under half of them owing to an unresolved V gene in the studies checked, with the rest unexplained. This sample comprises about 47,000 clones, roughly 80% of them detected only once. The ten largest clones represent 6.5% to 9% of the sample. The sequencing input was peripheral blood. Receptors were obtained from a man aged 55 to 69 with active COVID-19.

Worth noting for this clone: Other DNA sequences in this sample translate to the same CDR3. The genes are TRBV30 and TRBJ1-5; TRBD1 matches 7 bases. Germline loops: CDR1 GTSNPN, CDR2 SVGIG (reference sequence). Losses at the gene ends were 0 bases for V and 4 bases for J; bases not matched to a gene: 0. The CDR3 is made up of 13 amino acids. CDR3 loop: CAWSVQGNQPQHF. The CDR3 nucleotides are TGTGCCTGGAGTGTACAGGGGAATCAGCCCCAGCATTTT.

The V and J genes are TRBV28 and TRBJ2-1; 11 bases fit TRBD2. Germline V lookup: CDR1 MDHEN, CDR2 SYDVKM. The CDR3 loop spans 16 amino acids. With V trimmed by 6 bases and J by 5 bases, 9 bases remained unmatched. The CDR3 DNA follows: TGTGCCAGCAGGTTCCTGGGACTAGCGGAGAACAATGAGCAGTTCTTC. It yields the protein CASRFLGLAENNEQFF. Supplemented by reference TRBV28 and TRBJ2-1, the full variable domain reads DVKVTQSSRYLVKRTGEKVFLECVQDMDHENMFWYRQDPGLGLRLIYFSYDVKMKEKGDIPEGYSVSREKKERFSLILESASTNQTSMYLCASRFLGLAENNEQFFGPGTRLTVL.

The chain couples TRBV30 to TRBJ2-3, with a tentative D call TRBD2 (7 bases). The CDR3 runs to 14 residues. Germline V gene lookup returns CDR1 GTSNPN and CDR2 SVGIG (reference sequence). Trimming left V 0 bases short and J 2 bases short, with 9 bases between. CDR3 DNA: TGTGCCTGGAGTGTGGGGGGGGCCACAGATACGCAGTATTTT. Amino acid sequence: CAWSVGGATDTQYF.

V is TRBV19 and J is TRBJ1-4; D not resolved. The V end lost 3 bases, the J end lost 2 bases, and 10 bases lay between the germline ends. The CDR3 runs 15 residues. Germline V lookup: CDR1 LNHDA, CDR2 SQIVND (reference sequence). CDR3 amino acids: CASSIGRRTNEKLFF. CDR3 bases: TGTGCCAGTAGTATTGGAAGGAGGACTAATGAAAAACTGTTTTTT.

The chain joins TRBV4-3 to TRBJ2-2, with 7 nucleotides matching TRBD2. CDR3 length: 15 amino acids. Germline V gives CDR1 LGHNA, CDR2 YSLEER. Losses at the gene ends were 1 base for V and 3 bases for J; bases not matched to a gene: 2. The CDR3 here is CASSQAGGHTGELFF. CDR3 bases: TGCGCCAGCAGCCAAGCGGGGGGACACACCGGGGAGCTGTTTTTT.

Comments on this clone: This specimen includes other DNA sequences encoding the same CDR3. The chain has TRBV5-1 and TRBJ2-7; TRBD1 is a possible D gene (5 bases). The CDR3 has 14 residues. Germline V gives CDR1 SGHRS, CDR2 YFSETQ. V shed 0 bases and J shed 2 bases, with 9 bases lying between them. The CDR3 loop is CASSLADRTYEQYF. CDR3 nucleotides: TGCGCCAGCAGCTTGGCCGACAGAACCTACGAGCAGTACTTC. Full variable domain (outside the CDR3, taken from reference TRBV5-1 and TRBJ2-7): KAGVTQTPRYLIKTRGQQVTLSCSPISGHRSVSWYQQTPGQGLQFLFEYFSETQRNKGNFPGRFSGRQFSNSRSEMNVSTLELGDSALYLCASSLADRTYEQYFGPGTRLTVT.

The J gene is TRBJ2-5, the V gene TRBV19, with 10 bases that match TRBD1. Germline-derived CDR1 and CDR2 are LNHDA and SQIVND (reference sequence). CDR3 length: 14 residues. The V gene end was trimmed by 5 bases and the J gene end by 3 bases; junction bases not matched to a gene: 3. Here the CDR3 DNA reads TGTGCCAGTAGTCCCGGACAGGGGGAAGAGACCCAGTACTTC. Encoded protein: CASSPGQGEETQYF.

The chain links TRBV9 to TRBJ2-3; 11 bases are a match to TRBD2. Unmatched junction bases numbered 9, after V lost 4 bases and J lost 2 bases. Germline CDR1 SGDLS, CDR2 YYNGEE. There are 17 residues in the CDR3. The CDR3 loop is CASSPAGTSGPTDTQYF. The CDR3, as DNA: TGTGCCAGCAGCCCCGCCGGGACTAGCGGCCCCACAGATACGCAGTATTTT.

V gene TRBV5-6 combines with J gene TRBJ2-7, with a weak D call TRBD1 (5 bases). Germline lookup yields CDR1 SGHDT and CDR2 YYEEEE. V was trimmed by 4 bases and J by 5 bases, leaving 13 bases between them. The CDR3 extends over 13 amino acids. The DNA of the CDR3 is TGTGCCAGCAGCCGAGACAGAAATAACGAGCAGTACTTC. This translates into CASSRDRNNEQYF.

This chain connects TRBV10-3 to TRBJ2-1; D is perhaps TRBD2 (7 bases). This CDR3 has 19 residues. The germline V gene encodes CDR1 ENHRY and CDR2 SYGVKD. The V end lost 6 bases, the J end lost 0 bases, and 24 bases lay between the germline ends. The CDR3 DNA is TGTGCCATCAGCCCTTTGGCGGGGGCCGTTGTAAGCTCCTACAATGAGCAGTTCTTC. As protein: CAISPLAGAVVSSYNEQFF.

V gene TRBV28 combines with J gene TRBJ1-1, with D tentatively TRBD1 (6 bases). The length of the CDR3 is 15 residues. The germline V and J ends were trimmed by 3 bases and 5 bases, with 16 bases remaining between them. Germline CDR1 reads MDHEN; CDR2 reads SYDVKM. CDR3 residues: CASSFGGAMGTEAFF. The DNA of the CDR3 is TGTGCCAGCAGTTTTGGGGGGGCGATGGGGACTGAAGCTTTCTTT. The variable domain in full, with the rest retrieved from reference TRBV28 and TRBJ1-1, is DVKVTQSSRYLVKRTGEKVFLECVQDMDHENMFWYRQDPGLGLRLIYFSYDVKMKEKGDIPEGYSVSREKKERFSLILESASTNQTSMYLCASSFGGAMGTEAFFGQGTRLTVV.

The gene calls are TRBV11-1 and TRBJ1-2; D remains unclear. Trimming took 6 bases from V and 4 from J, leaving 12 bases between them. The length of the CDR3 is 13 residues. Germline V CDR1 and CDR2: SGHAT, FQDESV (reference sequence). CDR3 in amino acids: CASRGQDPYGYTF. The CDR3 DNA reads TGTGCCAGCAGGGGCCAGGATCCCTATGGCTACACCTTC.

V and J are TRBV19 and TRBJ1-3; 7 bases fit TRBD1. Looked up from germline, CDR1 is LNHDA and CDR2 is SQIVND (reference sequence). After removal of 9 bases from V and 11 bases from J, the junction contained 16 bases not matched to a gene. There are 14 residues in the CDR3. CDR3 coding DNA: TGTGCCAGCCGGGACAGACAAATACCGACCGCCATATATTTT. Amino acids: CASRDRQIPTAIYF. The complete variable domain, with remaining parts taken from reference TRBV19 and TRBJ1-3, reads DGGITQSPKYLFRKEGQNVTLSCEQNLNHDAMYWYRQDPGQGLRLIYYSQIVNDFQKGDIAEGYSVSREKKESFPLTVTSAQKNPTAFYLCASRDRQIPTAIYFGEGSWLTVV.

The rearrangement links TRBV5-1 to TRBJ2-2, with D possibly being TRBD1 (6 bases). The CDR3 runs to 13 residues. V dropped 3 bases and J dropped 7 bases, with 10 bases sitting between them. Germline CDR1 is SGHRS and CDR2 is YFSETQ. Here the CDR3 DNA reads TGCGCCAGCAGCTCCCAGGGGTTCGGGGAGCTGTTTTTT. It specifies CASSSQGFGELFF.

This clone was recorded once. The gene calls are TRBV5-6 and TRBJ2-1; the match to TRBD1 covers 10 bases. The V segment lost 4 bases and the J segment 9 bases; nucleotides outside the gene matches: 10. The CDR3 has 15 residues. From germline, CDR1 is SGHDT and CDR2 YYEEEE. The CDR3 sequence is CASSGTGVRSGEQFF. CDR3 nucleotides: TGTGCCAGCAGCGGGACAGGGGTGAGAAGCGGTGAGCAGTTCTTC.

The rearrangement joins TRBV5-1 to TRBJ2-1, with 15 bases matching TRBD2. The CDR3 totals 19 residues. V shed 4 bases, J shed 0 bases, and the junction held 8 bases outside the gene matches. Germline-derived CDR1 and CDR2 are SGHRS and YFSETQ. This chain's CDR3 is CASSRVRTSGRVSYNEQFF. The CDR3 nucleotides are TGCGCCAGCAGCCGCGTGAGGACTAGCGGGAGGGTCTCCTACAATGAGCAGTTCTTC. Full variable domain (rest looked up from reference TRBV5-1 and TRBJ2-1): KAGVTQTPRYLIKTRGQQVTLSCSPISGHRSVSWYQQTPGQGLQFLFEYFSETQRNKGNFPGRFSGRQFSNSRSEMNVSTLELGDSALYLCASSRVRTSGRVSYNEQFFGPGTRLTVL.

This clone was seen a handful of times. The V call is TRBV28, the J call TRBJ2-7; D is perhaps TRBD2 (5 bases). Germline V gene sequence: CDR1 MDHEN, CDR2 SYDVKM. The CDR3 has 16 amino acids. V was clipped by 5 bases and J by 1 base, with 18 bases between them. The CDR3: CASSTSGIKLSYEQYF. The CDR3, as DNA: TGTGCCAGCAGTACCTCCGGGATAAAGTTGTCCTACGAGCAGTACTTC.

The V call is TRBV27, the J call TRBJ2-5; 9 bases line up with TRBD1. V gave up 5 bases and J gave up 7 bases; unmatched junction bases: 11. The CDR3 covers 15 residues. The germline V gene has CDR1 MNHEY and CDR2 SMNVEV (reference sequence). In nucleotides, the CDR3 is TGTGCCAGCAGTCCACAGACAGGGGGTCAGGGGACCCAGTACTTC. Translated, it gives CASSPQTGGQGTQYF.

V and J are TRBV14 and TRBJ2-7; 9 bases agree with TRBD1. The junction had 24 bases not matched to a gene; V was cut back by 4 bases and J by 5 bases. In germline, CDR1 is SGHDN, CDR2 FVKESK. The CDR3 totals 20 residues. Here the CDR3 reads CASSLRPALNFGTGNNEQYF. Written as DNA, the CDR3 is TGTGCCAGCAGCCTCCGCCCCGCTCTAAACTTTGGGACAGGGAACAACGAGCAGTACTTC.

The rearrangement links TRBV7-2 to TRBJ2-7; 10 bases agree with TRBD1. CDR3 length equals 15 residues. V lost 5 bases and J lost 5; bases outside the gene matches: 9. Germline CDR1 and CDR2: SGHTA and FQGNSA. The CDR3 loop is CASSPRTGGIHEQYF. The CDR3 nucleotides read TGTGCCAGCAGCCCCCGGACAGGGGGGATCCACGAGCAGTACTTC.

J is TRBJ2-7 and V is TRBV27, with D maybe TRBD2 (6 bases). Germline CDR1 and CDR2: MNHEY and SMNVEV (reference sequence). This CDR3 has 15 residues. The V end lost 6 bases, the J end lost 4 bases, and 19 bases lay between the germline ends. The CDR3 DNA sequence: TGTGCCAGCAGACCCCGGGAGCTGGACTTGTACGAGCAGTACTTC. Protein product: CASRPRELDLYEQYF.

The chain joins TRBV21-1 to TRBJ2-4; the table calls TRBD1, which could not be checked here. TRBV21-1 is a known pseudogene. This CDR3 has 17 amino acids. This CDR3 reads CASRINTATAKKNIQYF. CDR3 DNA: TGTGCCAGCAGAATCAATACAGCTACAGCAAAGAAAAACATTCAGTACTTC.

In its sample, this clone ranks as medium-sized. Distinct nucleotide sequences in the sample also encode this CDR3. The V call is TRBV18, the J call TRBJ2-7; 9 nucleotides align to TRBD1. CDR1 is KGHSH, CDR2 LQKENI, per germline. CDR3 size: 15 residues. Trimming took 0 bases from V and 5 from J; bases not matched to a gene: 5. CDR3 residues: CASSPPGTGSHEQYF. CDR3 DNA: TGTGCCAGCTCACCACCAGGGACAGGGTCCCACGAGCAGTACTTC.

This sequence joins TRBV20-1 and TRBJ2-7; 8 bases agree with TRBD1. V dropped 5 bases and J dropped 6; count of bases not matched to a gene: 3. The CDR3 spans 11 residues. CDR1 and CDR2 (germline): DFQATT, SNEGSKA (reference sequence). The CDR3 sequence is CSASGQAEQYF. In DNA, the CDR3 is TGCAGTGCTTCGGGACAGGCCGAGCAGTACTTC.

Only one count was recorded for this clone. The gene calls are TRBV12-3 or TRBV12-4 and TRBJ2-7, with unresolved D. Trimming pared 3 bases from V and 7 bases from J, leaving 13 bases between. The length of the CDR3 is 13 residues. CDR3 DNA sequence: TGTGCCAGCAGTTTCTCCTCCTTCGGGGAGCAGTACTTC. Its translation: CASSFSSFGEQYF.

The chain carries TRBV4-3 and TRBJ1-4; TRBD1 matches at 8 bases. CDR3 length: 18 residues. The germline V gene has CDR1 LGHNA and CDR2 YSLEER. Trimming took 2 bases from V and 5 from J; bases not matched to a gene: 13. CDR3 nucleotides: TGCGCCAGCAGCCAAAGGACCGTTTCGACAGGGGTGAATGAAAAACTGTTTTTT. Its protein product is CASSQRTVSTGVNEKLFF.

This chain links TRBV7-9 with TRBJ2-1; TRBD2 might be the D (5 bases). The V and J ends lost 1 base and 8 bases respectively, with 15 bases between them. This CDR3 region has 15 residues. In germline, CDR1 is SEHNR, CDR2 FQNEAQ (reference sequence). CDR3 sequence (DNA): TGTGCCAGCAGCTTAGAAGCGGCTTCGGGCGATGAGCAGTTCTTC. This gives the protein CASSLEAASGDEQFF.